These 3 T cell receptor beta chains share one sample of origin, sequenced in a study of control samples from healthy donors and cancer patients. The table came from immunoSEQ multiplex PCR; TCRdb's copy has only in-frame clones and leaves some out. Of 200,000 or so clones in the sample, about 94% were seen once. Sequencing was done on a sample of blood. These receptors all stem from a man aged 45-65 years in good health.

The chain employs TRBV7-2 and TRBJ1-5; 7 nucleotides line up with TRBD1. J lost 5 bases, V lost 5 bases, and 6 bases had no gene match. There are 14 residues in the CDR3. Per the germline V gene, CDR1 is SGHTA and CDR2 is FQGNSA. CDR3 sequence (DNA): TGTGCCAGCAGCGTACGGGACAGTTATCAGCCCCAGCATTTT. Its translation: CASSVRDSYQPQHF.

The rearrangement uses TRBV19 and TRBJ2-3, with 9 bases matching TRBD2. The CDR3 has 15 residues. The V gene's germline CDR1 is LNHDA and CDR2 SQIVND (reference sequence). V lost 3 bases, J lost 2 bases, and 3 bases stayed unmatched. In DNA form, the CDR3 reads TGTGCCAGTAGTATGACTAGCGGCCCCACAGATACGCAGTATTTT. This encodes CASSMTSGPTDTQYF. Complete variable domain (other parts from reference TRBV19 and TRBJ2-3): DGGITQSPKYLFRKEGQNVTLSCEQNLNHDAMYWYRQDPGQGLRLIYYSQIVNDFQKGDIAEGYSVSREKKESFPLTVTSAQKNPTAFYLCASSMTSGPTDTQYFGPGTRLTVL.

The chain couples TRBV7-9 to TRBJ2-4; D is unresolved. V was clipped by 8 bases and J by 8 bases, with 10 bases between them. The CDR3 contains 11 residues. Germline V gives CDR1 SEHNR, CDR2 FQNEAQ (reference sequence). As DNA, the CDR3 is TGTGCCAGCGGTAGTATCGACATTCAGTACTTC. Residues: CASGSIDIQYF.